This T cell receptor beta chain was sequenced for a study of vaccination and CD4 T cells after COVID-19. The treatment: approximately 10-day PBMC culture with coronavirus spike peptide pools or control peptides (ViraFEST assay). As regards this clonotype: No antigen is known for it.

The V end lost 3 bases, the J end lost 1 base, and 15 bases lay between the germline ends. Germline V gene sequence: CDR1 LNHNV, CDR2 YYDKDF (reference sequence). This CDR3 has 17 residues. Once obtained from cultured CD4+ T cells, the DNA was sequenced using the Oncomine TCR Beta short-read assay. MiXCR was run by TCRdb on the PCR reads, yielding one entry per CDR3 protein. This sample carries tens of thousands of distinct CDR3 sequences, roughly 70% of them seen once, and the ten largest clones take just over 8.5%. The rearrangement links TRBV15 to TRBJ2-2; TRBD1 or TRBD2 may be the D gene (5 bases each). The sample taken for sequencing was CD4+ T cells from blood, cultured in vitro. The source is a human donor who had recovered from COVID-19. CDR3 loop: CATSRGPGTVNTGELFF. DNA of the CDR3: TGTGCCACCAGCAGGGGGCCCGGGACGGTGAACACCGGGGAGCTGTTTTTT.